The 14 T cell receptor beta chains reported below all come from one sample, sequenced in a study of blood T cells in healthy people across ages. A second roughly 6 to 11 cycle PCR used barcoded and J-beta primers. From the 5' RACE reads, TCRdb called clonotypes with MiXCR, one entry per CDR3 protein. The sample carries 1.5 million to 2 million distinct CDR3 sequences, around half recorded once. What was sequenced was blood. These receptors were obtained from a woman aged 40-49 years in good health.

This clonotype has just one count. CDR3 amino acids: CASSEPGQAKETQYF. The DNA of the CDR3 is TGTGCCAGCAGTGAGCCGGGACAGGCGAAAGAGACCCAGTACTTC. The chain links TRBV2 to TRBJ2-5, with TRBD1 matching 8 bases. The germline V gene has CDR1 SNHLY and CDR2 FYNNEI. After removal of 3 bases from V and 3 bases from J, the junction contained 6 bases not matched to a gene. The CDR3 totals 15 residues.

This clonotype was seen a single time. V and J are TRBV14 and TRBJ2-3; 7 bases align to TRBD1. The CDR3 is 15 residues long. V lost 6 bases, J lost 5 bases, and 11 bases stayed unmatched. Germline V gene lookup returns CDR1 SGHDN and CDR2 FVKESK. CDR3 sequence (DNA): TGTGCCAGCAGGGGAAGACAGGGAGACCTAGATACGCAGTATTTT. Translated, it gives CASRGRQGDLDTQYF. Complete variable domain (other parts from reference TRBV14 and TRBJ2-3): EAGVTQFPSHSVIEKGQTVTLRCDPISGHDNLYWYRRVMGKEIKFLLHFVKESKQDESGMPNNRFLAERTGGTYSTLKVQPAELEDSGVYFCASRGRQGDLDTQYFGPGTRLTVL.

This chain connects TRBV7-9 to TRBJ2-5; D could derive from TRBD1 or TRBD2 (5 bases each). The DNA end is more similar to TRBJ2-4, so the J call may be wrong. CDR3 length: 16 residues. The germline V gene has CDR1 SEHNR and CDR2 FQNEAQ (reference sequence). CDR3 DNA sequence: TGTGCCAGCAGCCAAGGGGACCTGCGTTTAGGAAACATTCAGTACTTC. Its protein is CASSQGDLRLGNIQYF.

This clonotype was counted only a few times. J is TRBJ2-4 and V is TRBV3-1; D unclear. Trimming cost V 5 bases and J 5 bases, with 16 bases left between them. Germline values: CDR1 LGHDT, CDR2 YNNKEL (reference sequence). The CDR3 length is 15 residues. CDR3 sequence (DNA): TGTGCCAGCAGCAGGAGACCCCGAGCAGAAAACATTCAGTACTTC. Its protein is CASSRRPRAENIQYF.

The rearrangement uses TRBV6-2 or TRBV6-3 and TRBJ2-3; the match to TRBD2 covers 7 bases. The CDR3 runs 17 residues. Trimming at V came to 4 bases and at J to 0 bases, leaving 10 bases not matched to a gene. Germline loops: CDR1 MNHEY, CDR2 SVGEGT. This CDR3 is CASSFTSSGFSTDTQYF. As DNA, the CDR3 is TGTGCCAGCAGTTTTACTTCTAGCGGCTTCAGCACAGATACGCAGTATTTT.

This chain connects TRBV20-1 to TRBJ2-1; the match to TRBD2 covers 16 bases. The V gene end was trimmed by 5 bases and the J gene end by 4 bases; junction bases not matched to a gene: 5. Germline-derived CDR1 and CDR2 are DFQATT and SNEGSKA (reference sequence). CDR3 length equals 16 residues. This CDR3 reads CSAPGTSGGEYNEQFF. The CDR3 DNA sequence: TGCAGTGCTCCCGGGACTAGCGGGGGGGAATACAATGAGCAGTTCTTC.

The chain combines TRBV12-3 or TRBV12-4 with TRBJ2-3; the D gene is possibly TRBD2 (6 bases). The CDR3 is 15 residues long. V was shortened by 4 bases and J by 3 bases, with 14 bases between the two germline ends. CDR3 region: CASSWRGRRTDTQYF. CDR3 bases: TGTGCCAGCAGTTGGAGGGGACGACGAACAGATACGCAGTATTTT.

Points on this clonotype: At one of its ends the junction is not consistent with the germline gene, which may arise from a read error. The rearrangement links TRBV7-7 to TRBJ2-5; D is unclear. From germline, CDR1 is SSHAT and CDR2 FNYEAQ (reference sequence). There are 14 residues in the CDR3. CDR3 nucleotide sequence: TGTGCTAGCAGCTCAACGGGTCGGAAGGAGACCCAGTACTTC. This encodes CASSSTGRKETQYF.

This rearrangement joins TRBV15 to TRBJ2-7; weak D call: TRBD2 (5 bases). V lost 4 bases and J lost 5, with 18 bases in between. CDR1 and CDR2 from the germline V gene are LNHNV and YYDKDF (reference sequence). There are 15 residues in the CDR3. The CDR3 loop reads CATSKIGNGVNEQYF. DNA for the CDR3: TGTGCCACCAGCAAGATCGGTAACGGGGTAAACGAGCAGTACTTC. Together with reference TRBV15 and TRBJ2-7, the CDR3 gives the full variable domain: DAMVIQNPRYQVTQFGKPVTLSCSQTLNHNVMYWYQQKSSQAPKLLFHYYDKDFNNEADTPDNFQSRRPNTSFCFLDIRSPGLGDTAMYLCATSKIGNGVNEQYFGPGTRLTVT.

This clonotype was observed a handful of times. The rearrangement links TRBV12-3 or TRBV12-4 to TRBJ2-4; D unresolved. V was shortened by 2 bases and J by 8 bases, with 19 bases between the two germline ends. The CDR3 consists of 16 residues. CDR3 bases: TGTGCCAGCAGTTTATTTCCAGGTAGTTCAGCTGACATTCAGTACTTC. Translating it yields CASSLFPGSSADIQYF.

This rearrangement joins TRBV7-8 to TRBJ2-5; D is undetermined. Germline values: CDR1 SGHVS, CDR2 FQNEAQ. The germline V and J ends were trimmed by 1 base and 4 bases, with 10 bases remaining between them. The CDR3 consists of 14 residues. CDR3 loop: CASSLDSTRETQYF. In DNA form, the CDR3 reads TGTGCCAGCAGCTTAGACTCGACTCGAGAGACCCAGTACTTC.

This clonotype has only a few counts. V usage is TRBV4-3 and J usage is TRBJ1-2; D is ambiguous. Germline values: CDR1 LGHNA, CDR2 YSLEER. Deletions cut 0 bases from V and 8 bases from J, with 16 bases between. The CDR3 is 15 amino acids. The CDR3 bases are TGCGCCAGCAGCCAAGATCTTAAAGCTATTATGGGCTACACCTTC. Translation gives CASSQDLKAIMGYTF.

The V and J genes are TRBV18 and TRBJ2-1; D unresolved. CDR3 length equals 15 residues. V lost 3 bases and J lost 7, with 16 bases in between. Germline CDR1 and CDR2: KGHSH and LQKENI. The CDR3 DNA follows: TGTGCCAGCTCACCTGTCGACCTTAAGGCAAATGAGCAGTTCTTC. Protein: CASSPVDLKANEQFF.

This clonotype was observed a few times. The chain has TRBV12-3 or TRBV12-4 and TRBJ2-5; the match to TRBD1 covers 7 bases. CDR3 length equals 11 residues. V lost 9 bases to trimming and J lost 5 bases; unmatched junction nucleotides: 3. The CDR3 sequence: CARTDRETQYF. The CDR3 DNA reads TGTGCCAGGACGGACAGGGAGACCCAGTACTTC.